What follows describes a single T cell receptor (beta chain). This record comes from a study of blood T cell repertoires in COVID-19. Background on the study: Both acute and convalescent COVID-19 samples were obtained from the United States, Italy and Spain. PBMCs, B-cell-depleted T cells, or T cells provided the cDNA or gDNA that made up the material.

In germline, CDR1 is MNHEY, CDR2 SVGAGI. This CDR3 contains 14 residues. The V gene lost 4 bases and the J gene lost 1 base, with 10 bases spanning the gap. Authors' data handling: Counts of nucleated cells, estimated from reference gene primer amplification, were obtained. Method: immunoSEQ multiplex PCR; TCRdb's copy keeps in-frame clones and lacks some. The DNA was the basis for D and trimming; V, J and clone size are from that table. The sample includes 120,000 or so clones, over 75% of them seen just once. The rearrangement links TRBV6-5 to TRBJ1-1, with D tentatively TRBD1 (6 bases). What was sequenced was peripheral blood. The clonotype comes from a man older than 75 with active or convalescent COVID-19. The CDR3 spells CASSSGQPNTEAFF. DNA of the CDR3: TGTGCCAGCAGTTCGGGACAACCGAACACTGAAGCTTTCTTT.